This TCR beta chain emerged from a study of T cell repertoires in cytomegalovirus infection (dated 2019 in TCRdb). Looking at the study overall: The HLA type of each donor mattered for the analysis, because public TCR beta signatures pointed to carriage of CMV infection along with the matching HLA type.

The run used an Illumina HiSeq 1500. TCRdb itself trimmed the public reads at Q25 with fastp, ran MiXCR and retained productive beta chains. One record per CDR3 amino acid sequence lists the most common genes and DNA. The sample yields 300,000 to 400,000 distinct CDR3 sequences; about a sixth were counted once. The ten largest clones add up to less than 9.5% of the sample. Study-wide findings and limitations: The ex vivo response was dominated by HLA-C-restricted CMV-specific TCR beta clonotypes, and the single most frequent clonotype in two of eight donors was supplied by these HLA-C-restricted clonotypes. In both this cohort and an independent cohort of some 350 donors, the cumulative frequency of public TCR beta family members distinguished carriers of CMV infection plus the relevant HLA type.

In its sample, this clonotype was seen a few times. The antigen this receptor binds is unknown. Base quality data are lacking; no much larger clone is found one base away. The clonotype was recovered from a human donor in good health (CMV status not recorded). Some clones in this sample may be carry-over from other donors' samples. Sequencing input: PBMCs.

CDR3 loop: CSARGLIAGKAYEQYF. The sequenced DNA is TGCAGTGCTAGAGGTCTGATAGCGGGAAAGGCCTACGAGCAGTACTTC. The chain couples TRBV20-1 to TRBJ2-7, with TRBD2 matching 8 junction bases. The CDR3 starts with the cysteine, ends with the phenylalanine, and has 16 residues. Only CDR3 DNA remains: 48 bases, in frame from the first base. Per the germline V gene (reference sequence), DFQATT is the CDR1 and SNEGSKA is the CDR2. V and J are trimmed by 1 base and 2 bases, and the gene matches miss 10 bases of the junction.